This TCR beta chain was identified in a study of OX40 agonist ivuxolimab in advanced cancers. Autoimmune disease history or systemic immunosuppression excluded patients. Generated by immunoSEQ multiplex PCR, the TCRdb table keeps only in-frame clones and is missing some. The sample contains fewer than 100,000 clones, 80% to 90% of which appear only once. This clone was counted a few times. The receptor's source is an adult with an advanced solid tumor such as melanoma, head and neck, liver or kidney cancer. Sequencing was performed on CD4+ or CD8+ T cells sorted from blood, taken in a trial of the OX40 agonist ivuxolimab.

The CDR3 nucleotides are TGTGCCAGCAGAGGTCAGGTCCAAGAGACCCAGTACTTC. Amino acid sequence: CASRGQVQETQYF. The rearrangement uses TRBV6-1 and TRBJ2-5; D uncertain. Per germline, CDR1 MNHNS and CDR2 SASEGT. This CDR3 is built from 13 residues. Trimming pared 6 bases from V and 1 base from J, leaving 9 bases between.